This T cell receptor beta chain was captured by sequencing in a study of blood T cell repertoires in COVID-19. Looking at the study overall: The origin of the acute and convalescent COVID-19 samples was the United States, Italy and Spain. T cells, B-cell-depleted T cells, or PBMCs provided the cDNA or gDNA that served as material.

In the source study's methods: Scientists estimated how many nucleated cells there were by amplifying reference gene primers. Assay used: immunoSEQ multiplex PCR; TCRdb lists only in-frame clones, some missing. The V and J calls and clone size are taken from that table; D and trimming were inferred from the DNA. The table includes approximately 9,800 clones, about four fifths detected once. CDR1 SGHRS and CDR2 YFSETQ come from the germline V gene. With 4 bases removed from V and 3 bases from J, the gap between germline ends came to 8 bases. This CDR3 region has 12 residues. Sequencing was carried out using peripheral blood. The chain joins TRBV5-1 to TRBJ2-7; D is possibly TRBD2 (6 bases). This TCR came from a man aged 70 or older with active COVID-19. The CDR3 coding sequence is TGCGCCAGCAGCCGGGACTTCTACGAGCAGTACTTC. Amino acids: CASSRDFYEQYF.